These 11 T cell receptor beta chains were all obtained from the same sample, sequenced in a study of vaccination effects on CD4 cells after COVID-19. Antigens for these TCRs are unknown. Before sequencing took place, the ViraFEST assay used viral peptide pools to expand antigen-specific CD4+ T cells. Investigators separated out CD4+ T cells once less than 11 days of culture had passed. This person caught SARS-CoV-2 sometime from March to December 2020, and PCR testing confirmed the infection. Sequencing used immunoSEQ multiplex PCR; TCRdb keeps in-frame clones, though not all of them. The sample holds roughly 24,000 clones, roughly 76% seen once. The input for sequencing was CD4+ T cells from PBMCs cultured with SARS-CoV-2 spike peptides, taken before COVID-19 vaccination. Receptors were obtained from a human donor who had a prior SARS-CoV-2 infection.

This clone was seen only a few times. Within the sample, other DNA sequences also encode this same CDR3. The genes are TRBV7-9 and TRBJ2-1; no definite D call. The CDR3 contains 16 residues. Per the germline V gene, CDR1 is SEHNR and CDR2 is FQNEAQ (reference sequence). With 0 bases removed from V and 0 bases from J, the gap between germline ends came to 9 bases. In DNA, the CDR3 is TGTGCCAGCAGCTTAGCGTTGGCTGGCTCCTACAATGAGCAGTTCTTC. It codes for CASSLALAGSYNEQFF.

The V call is TRBV19, the J call TRBJ2-3; TRBD2 aligns across 12 bases. V lost 5 bases to trimming and J lost 6 bases; unmatched junction nucleotides: 9. The CDR3 is 16 residues long. Looked up from germline, CDR1 is LNHDA and CDR2 is SQIVND (reference sequence). CDR3 in amino acids: CASSGATSGSWDTQYF. CDR3 DNA: TGTGCCAGTAGTGGCGCGACTAGCGGGAGTTGGGATACGCAGTATTTT.

The genes are TRBV7-9 and TRBJ1-1, with a possible D match to TRBD1 (5 bases). This CDR3 has 14 residues. Trimming took off 5 bases at V and 4 bases at J, with 14 bases between the two ends. CDR1 and CDR2 (germline): SEHNR, FQNEAQ (reference sequence). The CDR3 sequence: CASSARGESTEAFF. CDR3 nucleotides: TGTGCCAGCAGCGCACGGGGGGAGAGCACTGAAGCTTTCTTT.

Only a few counts were recorded for this clone. The V call is TRBV18, the J call TRBJ2-7; TRBD2 agrees at 8 bases. The junction had 5 bases not matched to a gene; V was cut back by 2 bases and J by 5 bases. This CDR3 comprises 14 residues. The germline V gene has CDR1 KGHSH and CDR2 LQKENI. The CDR3 loop reads CASSPSGTRNEQYF. The CDR3 region has the DNA TGTGCCAGCTCACCATCCGGGACTAGAAACGAGCAGTACTTC.

This sequence joins TRBV10-2 and TRBJ2-1; 10 bases fit TRBD2. Germline values: CDR1 WSHSY, CDR2 SAAADI. This CDR3 spans 15 amino acids. V shed 6 bases and J 6 bases; nucleotides not matched to a gene: 8. CDR3 DNA: TGCGCCAGCAGGCCGAGCGGGGGGGCTGCCAATGAGCAGTTCTTC. It specifies CASRPSGGAANEQFF.

This clone was seen once. The chain combines TRBV7-2 with TRBJ2-4, with TRBD2 matching over 8 bases. The length of the CDR3 is 15 residues. V gave up 3 bases and J gave up 7 bases; unmatched junction bases: 8. Germline loops: CDR1 SGHTA, CDR2 FQGNSA. This CDR3 reads CASSLVAGSGNIQYF. CDR3 sequence (DNA): TGTGCCAGCAGCTTGGTAGCGGGGTCCGGTAACATTCAGTACTTC.

J is TRBJ2-3 and V is TRBV19; 8 bases align to TRBD2. The V gene's germline CDR1 is LNHDA and CDR2 SQIVND (reference sequence). The CDR3 is 16 amino acids. The V gene end was trimmed by 4 bases and the J gene end by 0 bases; junction bases not matched to a gene: 6. The CDR3 bases are TGTGCCAGTAGTAAACCGGGACTAGGGAGCACAGATACGCAGTATTTT. This translates into CASSKPGLGSTDTQYF.

The chain recombines TRBV20-1 with TRBJ2-3; maybe TRBD2 (6 bases). V lost 3 bases to trimming and J lost 0 bases, with 19 bases between them. This CDR3 contains 17 residues. From germline, CDR1 is DFQATT and CDR2 SNEGSKA (reference sequence). The CDR3 loop reads CSASVLGGLVSTDTQYF. For the CDR3, the DNA is TGCAGTGCTAGTGTGTTGGGGGGACTGGTAAGCACAGATACGCAGTATTTT.

This clone has only one observation. V and J are TRBV2 and TRBJ2-3; tentative D call: TRBD2 (6 bases). Trimming stripped 7 bases from V and 5 bases from J, with 16 bases between. CDR1 and CDR2 from the germline V gene are SNHLY and FYNNEI. CDR3 length: 14 residues. CDR3: CASKSTLARDTQYF. The CDR3 region has the DNA TGTGCCAGCAAAAGCACTCTAGCGAGAGATACGCAGTATTTT.

The rearrangement joins TRBV7-2 to TRBJ2-3, with 12 nucleotides matching TRBD2. The CDR3 has 18 residues. Trimming at V came to 2 bases and at J to 5 bases, leaving 11 bases not matched to a gene. Germline V lookup: CDR1 SGHTA, CDR2 FQGNSA. The CDR3 region is CASSLLNPSGGALDTQYF. CDR3 coding DNA: TGTGCCAGCAGCTTATTGAATCCTAGCGGGGGGGCCTTAGATACGCAGTATTTT.

The chain combines TRBV5-1 with TRBJ1-4, with TRBD1 as a possible D gene (6 bases). Germline lookup yields CDR1 SGHRS and CDR2 YFSETQ. Trimming pared 8 bases from V and 8 bases from J, leaving 22 bases between. This CDR3 has 15 residues. CDR3 bases: TGCGCCAGTCACCGAGGGGGGCAGGGAGAAGAAAAACTGTTTTTT. Translated: CASHRGGQGEEKLFF.